This TCR beta chain was retrieved from a study of metastatic and nonmetastatic thyroid tumors. Study in general: Repertoire comparison spanned blood and tumor or nodule tissue of malignant and benign thyroid patients. Study-wide results and limits: The reported finding was significantly higher TCR beta diversity in malignant thyroid tumors relative to benign nodules, in blood and tumor.

Trimming pared 4 bases from V and 6 bases from J, leaving 14 bases between. The CDR3 is 14 residues long. CDR1 SGHTA and CDR2 FQGNSA come from the germline V gene. In the authors' workflow: A distant-metastasis classifier for papillary thyroid cancer was built using CDR3 differences across clinicopathological groups. TCRdb re-called clones via MiXCR from the PCR reads. The V and J calls follow TCRdb's processing rather than the paper's. The sample has approximately 38,000 clones, roughly 28% seen once. This clone was seen a single time. What it recognizes is unknown. Thyroid surgery had not been preceded by any treatment in any patient.

The sequenced sample consisted of blood. The chain recombines TRBV7-2 with TRBJ2-3, with D perhaps assigned TRBD1 or TRBD2 (5 bases each). This sequence was found in a male donor with papillary thyroid cancer or a benign thyroid nodule (not recorded which). Some clones in this sample may be carry-over from other donors' samples. For the CDR3, the DNA is TGTGCCAGCAGCTCCCGGGGCCAAGGCGATACGCAGTATTTT. Protein product: CASSSRGQGDTQYF.